This passage covers 20 T cell receptor beta chains from one sample sequenced in a study of cytomegalovirus exposure and HLA in healthy donors. The PCR contained 60 Vbeta and 13 Jbeta primers. Using immunoSEQ multiplex PCR, the repertoire was profiled, and TCRdb retains in-frame clones only, with some absent. The sample includes more than 150,000 clones, 76% of them seen just once. The specimen was PBMCs. Source of these receptors: a man in his late teens or twenties in good health and CMV-seronegative.

This rearrangement joins TRBV6-6 to TRBJ1-6; D not certain. The CDR3 runs to 16 residues. V was trimmed by 0 bases and J by 0 bases, leaving 6 bases between them. Germline V gene lookup returns CDR1 MNHNY and CDR2 SVGAGI (reference sequence). The CDR3 region has the DNA TGTGCCAGCAGTTACTCGCGGAGCTCCTATAATTCACCCCTCCACTTT. Protein sequence: CASSYSRSSYNSPLHF.

The chain has TRBV11-2 and TRBJ2-2; no reliable D call. Trimming pared 0 bases from V and 8 bases from J, leaving 7 bases between. This CDR3 contains 13 residues. Germline assignment: CDR1 SGHAT and CDR2 FQNNGV. DNA for the CDR3: TGTGCCAGCAGCTTAGATGGCCCAGGGGAGCTGTTTTTT. This codes for CASSLDGPGELFF.

The rearrangement links TRBV28 to TRBJ2-1; weak D call: TRBD2 (6 bases). Germline CDR1 reads MDHEN; CDR2 reads SYDVKM. V was trimmed by 10 bases and J by 2 bases, leaving 15 bases between them. This CDR3 has 14 residues. CDR3 protein: CATNAGRAYNEQFF. The DNA of the CDR3 is TGTGCCACAAATGCGGGGCGGGCCTACAATGAGCAGTTCTTC.

This sequence joins TRBV5-8 and TRBJ2-7; 9 bases are shared with TRBD1. This CDR3 has 17 residues. Germline V gene sequence: CDR1 SGHTS, CDR2 YDEGEE. After removal of 1 base from V and 3 bases from J, the junction contained 11 bases not matched to a gene. The CDR3 coding sequence is TGTGCCAGCAGCTTGCTTAGGGGGACAGGGTACGACTACGAGCAGTACTTC. Its protein is CASSLLRGTGYDYEQYF.

V is TRBV7-9 and J is TRBJ1-3, with TRBD1 as a possible D gene (5 bases). Trimming left V 10 bases short and J 8 bases short, with 12 bases between. CDR3 length: 11 residues. Germline CDR1 and CDR2: SEHNR and FQNEAQ (reference sequence). CDR3 amino acids: CATRGEYTIYF. The CDR3 bases are TGTGCCACCCGGGGGGAATACACCATATATTTT.

The chain uses TRBV7-9 and TRBJ2-2; 10 bases line up with TRBD2. CDR3 size: 17 residues. Unmatched junction bases numbered 10, after V lost 0 bases and J lost 9 bases. Germline V gene lookup returns CDR1 SEHNR and CDR2 FQNEAQ (reference sequence). The CDR3 DNA is TGTGCCAGCAGCTTAGCGCTCAGCGGGGGGGCCATGAGGGAGCTGTTTTTT. Its translation is CASSLALSGGAMRELFF.

The chain joins TRBV5-4 to TRBJ2-2, with TRBD1 identical over 8 bases. The CDR3 sequence is 16 residues long. V gave up 6 bases and J gave up 3 bases; unmatched junction bases: 10. The germline V gene encodes CDR1 SGHNT and CDR2 YYREEE (reference sequence). CDR3 region: CASTHLGRGHTGELFF. The CDR3 bases are TGTGCCAGCACCCATCTCGGCAGGGGGCACACCGGGGAGCTGTTTTTT.

The CDR3 protein is CASSSGQGQVEQYF. In DNA, the CDR3 is TGCGCCAGCAGCTCGGGACAGGGCCAGGTGGAGCAGTACTTC. The chain is built from TRBV5-1 and TRBJ2-7; 9 nucleotides align to TRBD1. There are 14 residues in the CDR3. The germline gives CDR1 SGHRS, CDR2 YFSETQ. V dropped 3 bases and J dropped 7; count of bases not matched to a gene: 8.

The chain carries TRBV9 and TRBJ1-2; 9 positions agree with TRBD1. Trimming cost V 3 bases and J 4 bases; bases outside gene matches: 7. The CDR3 length is 15 residues. In germline, CDR1 is SGDLS, CDR2 YYNGEE. The CDR3 sequence is CASSAGTGYAYGYTF. In nucleotides, the CDR3 is TGTGCCAGCAGCGCCGGGACAGGGTATGCCTATGGCTACACCTTC.

The genes are TRBV5-6 and TRBJ1-1; D might be TRBD1 (5 bases). Germline values: CDR1 SGHDT, CDR2 YYEEEE. Trimming pared 0 bases from V and 1 base from J, leaving 16 bases between. This CDR3 has 17 amino acids. The CDR3 coding sequence is TGTGCCAGCAGCTTGGCCGTCGGGGGGACTACGAACACTGAAGCTTTCTTT. Amino acids: CASSLAVGGTTNTEAFF.

In this sample, this clone turned up once. The rearrangement links TRBV28 to TRBJ2-5; D is uncertain. Trimming pared 2 bases from V and 2 bases from J, leaving 9 bases between. Per germline, CDR1 MDHEN and CDR2 SYDVKM. This CDR3 has 14 residues. The CDR3 reads CASSLILSQETQYF. For the CDR3, the DNA is TGTGCCAGCAGTTTAATCCTTTCTCAAGAGACCCAGTACTTC.

This sequence joins TRBV29-1 and TRBJ2-1; TRBD1 matches at 7 bases. V shed 6 bases, J shed 5 bases, and the junction held 4 bases outside the gene matches. Looked up from germline, CDR1 is SQVTM and CDR2 is ANQGSEA. CDR3 size: 12 residues. The CDR3 coding sequence is TGCAGCGTCGGGACAGCAAACAATGAGCAGTTCTTC. It codes for CSVGTANNEQFF.

V is TRBV28 and J is TRBJ1-3; no firm D call. V gave up 5 bases and J gave up 0 bases, with 14 bases separating them. CDR1 and CDR2 (germline): MDHEN, SYDVKM. The length of the CDR3 is 16 residues. DNA for the CDR3: TGTGCCAGCAGTCTTGCAGGAAGTGCCTCTGGAAACACCATATATTTT. This gives the protein CASSLAGSASGNTIYF.

The DNA of the CDR3 is TGTGCCTGGAGTGTAACGCAGTATGGCTACACCTTC. Its protein product is CAWSVTQYGYTF. The chain links TRBV30 to TRBJ1-2; D unclear. The CDR3 runs 12 residues. Germline CDR1 reads GTSNPN; CDR2 reads SVGIG (reference sequence). V was clipped by 0 bases and J by 5 bases, with 7 bases between them.

This chain connects TRBV28 to TRBJ2-1; the D is unclear. CDR1 MDHEN and CDR2 SYDVKM come from the germline V gene. The CDR3 sequence is 11 residues long. Between the trimmed V and J ends, which lost 5 bases and 6 bases, there was a span of 5 bases. The CDR3 is CASSIINEQFF. The DNA for the CDR3 is TGTGCCAGCAGTATCATCAATGAGCAGTTCTTC.

The rearrangement links TRBV4-1 to TRBJ1-1; perhaps TRBD1 as D (5 bases). The CDR3 length is 14 residues. V lost 4 bases and J 1 base, leaving 10 bases between the germline ends. Germline V gene lookup returns CDR1 MGHRA and CDR2 YSYEKL. The CDR3 DNA reads TGCGCCAGCAGCCCCGGACAAGAGAACACTGAAGCTTTCTTT. Protein sequence: CASSPGQENTEAFF.

The gene calls are TRBV27 and TRBJ1-6; D is undetermined. Per germline, CDR1 MNHEY and CDR2 SMNVEV (reference sequence). Trimming removed 4 bases from V and 8 bases from J, with 6 bases in between. The CDR3 length is 12 residues. CDR3 in amino acids: CASSSLYSPLHF. Written as DNA, the CDR3 is TGTGCCAGCAGTTCTCTATATTCACCCCTCCACTTT.

This clone was detected only once. The V and J genes are TRBV7-9 and TRBJ2-1; 12 bases are shared with TRBD1. The CDR3 is 14 amino acids. Germline V gives CDR1 SEHNR, CDR2 FQNEAQ (reference sequence). Unmatched junction bases numbered 2, after V lost 4 bases and J lost 7 bases. The CDR3, as DNA: TGTGCCAGCAGCTCGGGACAGGGGGCGAATGAGCAGTTCTTC. Protein sequence: CASSSGQGANEQFF.

In this sample, this clone turned up once. The chain couples TRBV9 to TRBJ2-7; 8 bases are a match to TRBD2. The germline V gene encodes CDR1 SGDLS and CDR2 YYNGEE. The ends lost 1 base at V and 2 bases at J; junction bases unmatched: 2. The CDR3 sequence is 14 residues long. The CDR3 is CASSVTGLAYEQYF. The CDR3 DNA is TGTGCCAGCAGCGTAACGGGACTAGCCTACGAGCAGTACTTC.

The DNA for the CDR3 is TGTGCCAGCAGCTTTGACCTAGCGGGGGACCCAGATACGCAGTATTTT. Translating gives CASSFDLAGDPDTQYF. The chain carries TRBV5-4 and TRBJ2-3, with TRBD2 identical over 10 bases. This CDR3 is built from 16 residues. CDR1 and CDR2 (germline): SGHNT, YYREEE (reference sequence). V was clipped by 2 bases and J by 4 bases; unmatched bases: 7.